This TCR beta chain appears in the sequencing data of a study of cytomegalovirus exposure and HLA in healthy donors. Of note for this clone: Its target is unknown.

Study findings and constraints: Associated with HLA alleles at 0.05 false discovery rate in a later analysis were about 17,000 TCR beta sequences. Later genetic work tied a missense DCLRE1C variant to beta-chain V and J trimming. Investigators reported under 200 TCR beta chains as tied to cytomegalovirus.

The V gene lost 5 bases and the J gene lost 3 bases, with 17 bases spanning the gap. Germline lookup yields CDR1 SGHTA and CDR2 FQGNSA. This CDR3 region has 16 residues. In the PCR, 60 Vbeta and 13 Jbeta primers were used. In the authors' workflow: Later, an analysis found 75 million to 90 million unique TCR beta chains, and roughly 10 million of these were shared. Sequencing was performed with immunoSEQ multiplex PCR; in TCRdb, only in-frame clones are kept and a portion is missing. V and J calls and clone size are those listed in that table; D and trimming were worked out from the DNA. The data contain about 76,000 clones, around 79% of them singletons.

The TCR comes from a man between 25 and 39 years old in good health and CMV-seronegative. The chain joins TRBV7-2 to TRBJ1-5; no reliable D call. Sample: PBMCs. The CDR3 nucleotides are TGTGCCAGCAGCCTTGAGGGTCCTCCGAACAATCAGCCCCAGCATTTT. The encoded protein is CASSLEGPPNNQPQHF.